A single sample gave rise to the 23 T cell receptor beta chains below, sequenced in a study of shared clonotypes between healthy human individuals. Clones were sequenced by immunoSEQ multiplex PCR, and TCRdb holds only the in-frame ones, with some missing. The table has about 2.4 million clones, about 92% seen once. Sequenced sample: naive CD4+ T cells sorted from blood. Subset denoted: CD45RA+ positively selected. These receptors originate from a man aged 18 to 29 in good health.

This sequence joins TRBV28 and TRBJ1-5, with 8 positions matching TRBD1. The CDR3 extends over 14 amino acids. Germline loops: CDR1 MDHEN, CDR2 SYDVKM. Trimming at V came to 7 bases and at J to 0 bases, leaving 2 bases not matched to a gene. Written as DNA, the CDR3 is TGTGCCAGCAATGACAGGGGTAGCAATCAGCCCCAGCATTTT. It encodes CASNDRGSNQPQHF.

The rearrangement links TRBV9 to TRBJ2-5, with TRBD1 matching over 8 bases. The CDR3 runs to 16 residues. Trimming took 0 bases from V and 4 from J; bases not matched to a gene: 8. Germline CDR1 reads SGDLS; CDR2 reads YYNGEE. In nucleotides, the CDR3 is TGTGCCAGCAGCGTAGAGGGACAGGCCGCACGAGAGACCCAGTACTTC. Its translation: CASSVEGQAARETQYF.

The V gene is TRBV4-1, the J gene TRBJ1-6; 8 bases align to TRBD1. Trimming removed 4 bases from V and 4 bases from J; junction bases left unmatched: 3. This CDR3 is built from 15 residues. From germline, CDR1 is MGHRA and CDR2 YSYEKL. Written as DNA, the CDR3 is TGCGCCAGCAGCCTTGGACAGGGATATAATTCACCCCTCCACTTT. Translating gives CASSLGQGYNSPLHF.

V usage is TRBV28 and J usage is TRBJ1-1; 8 bases are a match to TRBD1. The CDR3 runs 22 residues. CDR1 and CDR2 from the germline V gene are MDHEN and SYDVKM. The trim removed 4 bases at V and 5 bases at J, leaving 30 bases unmatched. The CDR3 DNA is TGTGCCAGCAGTTCTGAAAGTGGTGCTCGAAACCGAATCAGGGGGCGAAGAACTGAAGCTTTCTTT. Its protein product is CASSSESGARNRIRGRRTEAFF.

In regard to this clone: The sample contains more than one DNA sequence encoding this CDR3. V usage is TRBV30 and J usage is TRBJ2-6, with D perhaps matching TRBD1 (5 bases). From germline, CDR1 is GTSNPN and CDR2 SVGIG (reference sequence). With 2 bases removed from V and 0 bases from J, the gap between germline ends came to 11 bases. The CDR3 is made up of 16 amino acids. The CDR3 here is CAWSLGVLSGANVLTF. CDR3 bases: TGTGCCTGGAGTTTAGGGGTGCTCTCTGGGGCCAACGTCCTGACTTTC.

The chain recombines TRBV10-2 with TRBJ2-1, with 9 bases matching TRBD1. Trimming removed 7 bases from V and 5 bases from J; junction bases left unmatched: 3. This CDR3 is built from 13 residues. Per the germline V gene, CDR1 is WSHSY and CDR2 is SAAADI. CDR3 sequence: CASTRDRDNEQFF. CDR3 in DNA: TGCGCCAGCACGAGGGACAGGGACAATGAGCAGTTCTTC.

The V and J genes are TRBV23-1 and TRBJ1-3; D gene ambiguous. TRBV23-1 is identified as an open reading frame with a role that is uncertain. V was pared by 3 bases and J by 4 bases, with 10 bases between. The CDR3 has 14 residues. The CDR3 is CASSHAAKGNTIYF. In DNA, the CDR3 is TGCGCCAGCAGTCACGCAGCAAAAGGAAACACCATATATTTT.

The rearrangement uses TRBV5-1 and TRBJ2-1; D might be TRBD1 (6 bases). V gave up 2 bases and J gave up 7 bases, with 16 bases separating them. The germline V gene encodes CDR1 SGHRS and CDR2 YFSETQ. The CDR3 has 15 amino acids. The DNA for the CDR3 is TGCGCCAGCAGCTTAAGGGGACAAAATCCGAATGAGCAGTTCTTC. It encodes CASSLRGQNPNEQFF.

This rearrangement joins TRBV28 to TRBJ1-1; 11 bases match TRBD1. V lost 5 bases, J lost 4 bases, and 6 bases stayed unmatched. This CDR3 comprises 15 residues. Germline V lookup: CDR1 MDHEN, CDR2 SYDVKM. CDR3 sequence: CASSTAGTGGTEAFF. CDR3 bases: TGTGCCAGCAGTACGGCCGGGACAGGGGGCACTGAAGCTTTCTTT.

The chain is built from TRBV4-1 and TRBJ2-1; TRBD2 matches 8 bases. Trimming cost V 0 bases and J 2 bases; bases outside gene matches: 12. CDR1 and CDR2 from the germline V gene are MGHRA and YSYEKL. The CDR3 is 19 residues long. This CDR3 reads CASSQEPPASGLTYNEQFF. Written as DNA, the CDR3 is TGCGCCAGCAGCCAAGAACCTCCGGCTAGCGGGTTGACCTACAATGAGCAGTTCTTC.

The V call is TRBV5-1, the J call TRBJ2-1, with 10 nucleotides matching TRBD2. Trimming at V came to 0 bases and at J to 1 base, leaving 4 bases not matched to a gene. The germline V gene encodes CDR1 SGHRS and CDR2 YFSETQ. CDR3 length equals 17 residues. The CDR3 reads CASSLGPAGGSYNEQFF. The CDR3 DNA reads TGCGCCAGCAGCTTGGGTCCAGCGGGAGGGTCCTACAATGAGCAGTTCTTC.

This chain uses TRBV11-2 with TRBJ1-5; D remains unclear. Trimming left V 0 bases short and J 5 bases short, with 5 bases between. The CDR3 has 13 amino acids. CDR1 and CDR2 from the germline V gene are SGHAT and FQNNGV. In nucleotides, the CDR3 is TGTGCCAGCAGCTTAGAGGTGGATCAGCCCCAGCATTTT. Residues: CASSLEVDQPQHF.

The genes are TRBV19 and TRBJ1-6; weak D call: TRBD1 (5 bases). Germline V CDR1 and CDR2: LNHDA, SQIVND (reference sequence). The CDR3 sequence is 16 residues long. V was trimmed by 7 bases and J by 6 bases, leaving 19 bases between them. CDR3 in amino acids: CASTVASLRGNSPLHF. The CDR3 coding sequence is TGTGCCAGTACGGTGGCGTCGTTAAGGGGTAATTCACCCCTCCACTTT.

V usage is TRBV2 and J usage is TRBJ2-2; D might be TRBD1 (6 bases). Deletions cut 0 bases from V and 6 bases from J, with 11 bases between. CDR1 and CDR2 (germline): SNHLY, FYNNEI. This CDR3 region has 15 residues. The CDR3 here is CASSEAFSGAGELFF. Here the CDR3 DNA reads TGTGCCAGCAGTGAAGCGTTTTCAGGGGCCGGGGAGCTGTTTTTT.

This chain uses TRBV10-2 with TRBJ2-1, with TRBD2 identical over 8 bases. The germline CDR1 and CDR2 sequences are WSHSY and SAAADI. CDR3 length: 15 amino acids. V trimming: 6 bases; J trimming: 7 bases; junction bases outside the gene matches: 11. In nucleotides, the CDR3 is TGCGCCAGCAGCCAGAGCGGGAGTATCGGGAATGAGCAGTTCTTC. Its protein is CASSQSGSIGNEQFF.

Note on this clone: This CDR3 is also generated by other DNA sequences in the sample. CDR3 amino acids: CASSPGQGAYNEQFF. The CDR3 coding sequence is TGTGCCAGCTCACCTGGACAGGGGGCATACAATGAGCAGTTCTTC. J is TRBJ2-1 and V is TRBV18; 11 positions agree with TRBD1. The trim removed 3 bases at V and 4 bases at J, leaving 2 bases unmatched. This CDR3 contains 15 residues. Germline CDR1 KGHSH, CDR2 LQKENI.

The V gene is TRBV6-5, the J gene TRBJ2-7; D is unclear. Germline values: CDR1 MNHEY, CDR2 SVGAGI. V was pared by 0 bases and J by 3 bases, with 15 bases between. The CDR3 is 16 residues long. DNA for the CDR3: TGTGCCAGCAGTTACTCGATGGGCCCGACGCTCTACGAGCAGTACTTC. Translating it yields CASSYSMGPTLYEQYF.

The chain carries TRBV7-2 and TRBJ2-1; D perhaps matches TRBD1 (5 bases). Trimming took 1 base from V and 1 from J, leaving 11 bases between them. Germline loops: CDR1 SGHTA, CDR2 FQGNSA. The CDR3 is 16 amino acids. DNA for the CDR3: TGTGCCAGCAGCTTAGTACCAGGGATTTCCTACAATGAGCAGTTCTTC. Its protein is CASSLVPGISYNEQFF.

The V and J genes are TRBV6-5 and TRBJ2-7, with TRBD1 as a possible D gene (6 bases). Germline values: CDR1 MNHEY, CDR2 SVGAGI. V shed 7 bases and J shed 2 bases, with 12 bases lying between them. The CDR3 has 13 residues. In nucleotides, the CDR3 is TGTGCCAGCAAACAGACAGGTACCTACGAGCAGTACTTC. Amino acids: CASKQTGTYEQYF.

The CDR3 loop is CASSSYGQASGNTIYF. CDR3 nucleotides: TGTGCCAGCAGTTCCTATGGGCAGGCCTCTGGAAACACCATATATTTT. The rearrangement uses TRBV6-5 and TRBJ1-3; D is uncertain. From germline, CDR1 is MNHEY and CDR2 SVGAGI. The CDR3 loop spans 16 amino acids. Trimming cost V 4 bases and J 0 bases, with 13 bases left between them.

V and J are TRBV7-9 and TRBJ1-2, with TRBD1 identical over 9 bases. This CDR3 contains 14 residues. In germline, CDR1 is SEHNR, CDR2 FQNEAQ (reference sequence). J lost 9 bases, V lost 5 bases, and 10 bases had no gene match. CDR3 protein: CASSPSGDRVRYTF. The DNA for the CDR3 is TGTGCCAGCAGCCCGTCCGGGGACAGGGTCCGCTACACCTTC.

J is TRBJ2-7 and V is TRBV5-8; 11 nucleotides align to TRBD2. This CDR3 is built from 16 residues. Germline V gives CDR1 SGHTS, CDR2 YDEGEE. The J segment lost 2 bases and the V segment lost 3 bases, leaving 7 bases of the junction unmatched. Written as DNA, the CDR3 is TGTGCCAGCAGCTGGGTGCTAGCGGGAGGCCCCTACGAGCAGTACTTC. Protein product: CASSWVLAGGPYEQYF.

The gene calls are TRBV6-5 and TRBJ1-2; D is uncertain. V was trimmed by 6 bases and J by 4 bases, leaving 12 bases between them. Germline assignment: CDR1 MNHEY and CDR2 SVGAGI. The CDR3 runs 13 residues. The DNA of the CDR3 is TGTGCCAGCAGCCCCCCTGGCCGCTATGGCTACACCTTC. Its protein is CASSPPGRYGYTF.